The present entry profiles one T cell receptor (beta chain) with its context. The source of the sample is a study of shared clonotypes between healthy human individuals. In the study overall: Three plates were used per donor for CD4 naive, three for CD4 memory, two for CD8 naive and one for CD8 memory.

This CDR3 contains 16 residues. Trimming removed 6 bases at V and 1 base at J, with 19 bases between. The V gene's germline CDR1 is LGHNA and CDR2 YNFKEQ. Genomic DNA of each subset was evenly split across several immunoSEQ plates. Sequencing was performed with immunoSEQ multiplex PCR; in TCRdb, only in-frame clones are kept and a portion is missing. The sample holds over a million clones; nearly 99% are singletons and the top ten take about 0.4%. The sequence came from a man aged 30 to 39 in good health. V gene TRBV4-2 combines with J gene TRBJ2-7, with D perhaps being TRBD1 or TRBD2 (5 bases each). The sequencing sample was made of naive CD4+ T cells sorted from blood. Regarding subset: CD45RA+ positively selected. For the CDR3, the DNA is TGTGCCAGCAGTACCGATTCAGGGAGTAAGTCCTACGAGCAGTACTTC. It is translated as CASSTDSGSKSYEQYF.